Below, 25 T cell receptor beta chains from the same sample are listed, as sequenced in a study of monozygotic twins with inflammatory bowel disease. From its re-call of the 5' RACE reads, TCRdb lists each CDR3 protein once, without DNA. The sample data list more than 350,000 distinct CDR3 sequences. Specimen: blood. The receptors stem from a human donor with ulcerative colitis or Crohn's disease, or a healthy co-twin of an affected twin (not recorded which).

The chain couples TRBV20-1 to TRBJ2-1. CDR1 DFQATT and CDR2 SNEGSKA come from the germline V gene (reference sequence). The CDR3 sequence is 16 residues long. CDR3 protein: CSASVPSRGSYNEQFF.

The rearrangement uses TRBV11-2 and TRBJ2-1; TCRdb picks TRBD2, but there is no DNA to check that call. The CDR3 consists of 15 residues. Germline V gene data show CDR1 as SGHAT and CDR2 as FQNNGV. The CDR3 sequence: CASSRLAGRYNEQFF. The entire variable domain, with the rest obtained from reference TRBV11-2 and TRBJ2-1, is as follows: EAGVAQSPRYKIIEKRQSVAFWCNPISGHATLYWYQQILGQGPKLLIQFQNNGVVDDSQLPKDRFSAERLKGVDSTLKIQPAKLEDSAVYLCASSRLAGRYNEQFFGPGTRLTVL.

The chain is built from TRBV14 and TRBJ1-2; the D call of TRBD1 rests on TCRdb alone, since no DNA is present to check it. This CDR3 is 15 amino acids long. The V gene's germline CDR1 is SGHDN and CDR2 FVKESK. CDR3 in amino acids: CASSQATGDPGGYTF.

The rearrangement joins TRBV19 to TRBJ2-1; TCRdb selects TRBD2, and the lack of DNA leaves this call unchecked. CDR1 is LNHDA and CDR2 is SQIVND in the germline V gene (reference sequence). CDR3 size: 16 residues. The CDR3 loop reads CASSLPGSGPNNEQFF.

V usage is TRBV12-3 or TRBV12-4 and J usage is TRBJ2-3; TCRdb indicates TRBD1, and absent DNA this call remains unverified. The CDR3 spans 13 residues. The chain's CDR3 is CASSMTGPDTQYF.

Its frequency marks this clonotype as medium-sized. This chain connects TRBV5-1 to TRBJ2-3. The length of the CDR3 is 14 residues. The germline V gene encodes CDR1 SGHRS and CDR2 YFSETQ. The CDR3 loop reads CASSLARNTDTQYF.

The V call is TRBV29-1, the J call TRBJ1-1. CDR1 is SQVTM and CDR2 is ANQGSEA in the germline V gene. The CDR3 is 17 amino acids. CDR3 in amino acids: CSVEFPSGGRPNTEAFF.

The chain links TRBV19 to TRBJ1-2. CDR1 and CDR2 (germline): LNHDA, SQIVND (reference sequence). This CDR3 has 12 residues. The CDR3 sequence is CASSNRFYGYTF. Variable domain in full (rest from reference TRBV19 and TRBJ1-2): DGGITQSPKYLFRKEGQNVTLSCEQNLNHDAMYWYRQDPGQGLRLIYYSQIVNDFQKGDIAEGYSVSREKKESFPLTVTSAQKNPTAFYLCASSNRFYGYTFGSGTRLTVV.

The rearrangement joins TRBV7-9 to TRBJ2-1. Per germline, CDR1 SEHNR and CDR2 FQNEAQ (reference sequence). This CDR3 is built from 16 residues. The CDR3 region is CASSPHVDGFRDEQFF.

This sequence joins TRBV5-1 and TRBJ1-6. Germline CDR1 is SGHRS and CDR2 is YFSETQ. The CDR3 contains 14 residues. This CDR3 is CASSFEQENSPLHF.

This sequence joins TRBV19 and TRBJ2-6; the TCRdb call, TRBD1, lacks DNA for checking. Germline CDR1 is LNHDA and CDR2 is SQIVND (reference sequence). The CDR3 is made up of 17 amino acids. The CDR3 spells CASSQQTGDSGANVLTF. The variable domain in full, with the rest retrieved from reference TRBV19 and TRBJ2-6, is DGGITQSPKYLFRKEGQNVTLSCEQNLNHDAMYWYRQDPGQGLRLIYYSQIVNDFQKGDIAEGYSVSREKKESFPLTVTSAQKNPTAFYLCASSQQTGDSGANVLTFGAGSRLTVL.

The chain combines TRBV9 with TRBJ2-7. CDR1 and CDR2 (germline): SGDLS, YYNGEE. The CDR3 is 15 residues long. The CDR3: CASSVVPDNPLVQYF.

V is TRBV20-1 and J is TRBJ2-7; TCRdb's assignment of TRBD1 cannot be checked, as there is no DNA. Per the germline V gene, CDR1 is DFQATT and CDR2 is SNEGSKA (reference sequence). The CDR3 is 14 residues long. CDR3 loop: CSAPGAGDPYEQYF.

The CDR3 reads CASSLGGGRDNEQFF. The J gene is TRBJ2-1, the V gene TRBV5-1; TCRdb reports TRBD1, a call that lacks DNA to check it against. The CDR3 has 15 amino acids. Germline V CDR1 and CDR2: SGHRS, YFSETQ.

The rearrangement links TRBV20-1 to TRBJ2-1. CDR1 DFQATT and CDR2 SNEGSKA come from the germline V gene (reference sequence). The CDR3 covers 16 residues. CDR3 loop: CSAPSIGENSYNEQFF.

The CDR3 sequence: CASSLTLGRQVSSGANVLTF. This sequence joins TRBV12-3 or TRBV12-4 and TRBJ2-6. The CDR3 extends over 20 amino acids.

This chain links TRBV28 with TRBJ2-7; the D call of TRBD1 rests on TCRdb alone, since no DNA is present to check it. The CDR3 totals 13 residues. Germline CDR1 reads MDHEN; CDR2 reads SYDVKM. The CDR3 sequence: CASSLNRAYEQYF.

The rearrangement links TRBV5-1 to TRBJ2-5; checking the TCRdb D call of TRBD2 is not possible without DNA. CDR1 and CDR2 (germline): SGHRS, YFSETQ. The CDR3 is 15 amino acids. The CDR3 region is CASSFAGRTGETQYF.

This chain joins TRBV7-9 and TRBJ2-7. Germline V gives CDR1 SEHNR, CDR2 FQNEAQ (reference sequence). The CDR3 sequence is 15 residues long. The CDR3 sequence: CASSLPPAASYEQYF.

The V gene is TRBV6-2 or TRBV6-3, the J gene TRBJ2-5; TCRdb's D call of TRBD2 is untestable without DNA. The CDR3 covers 16 residues. Germline V CDR1 and CDR2: MNHEY, SVGEGT. The CDR3: CASSYGVGSGSETQYF.

The CDR3 sequence: CASSPPSERSYGYTF. This chain connects TRBV18 to TRBJ1-2. The CDR3 spans 15 residues. CDR1 is KGHSH and CDR2 is LQKENI in the germline V gene.

The V and J genes are TRBV12-3 or TRBV12-4 and TRBJ1-5. The CDR3 sequence is 14 residues long. The CDR3 loop is CASSLWQTDQPQHF.

V and J are TRBV29-1 and TRBJ2-4; TCRdb's D gene call, TRBD1, goes unchecked for lack of DNA. Germline assignment: CDR1 SQVTM and CDR2 ANQGSEA. This CDR3 region has 13 residues. The CDR3 is CSVEGTGKNIQYF.

Here the CDR3 reads CASSLRQANYGYTF. V gene TRBV28 combines with J gene TRBJ1-2. Germline V gene sequence: CDR1 MDHEN, CDR2 SYDVKM. This CDR3 region has 14 residues.

The chain has TRBV2 and TRBJ1-1. Germline V gene data show CDR1 as SNHLY and CDR2 as FYNNEI. This CDR3 is 14 amino acids long. The CDR3 loop is CASSIREAATEAFF.